The following is a TCR beta chain sequence with its context. What it recognizes is unknown. This sample was included in a study of cytomegalovirus exposure and HLA in healthy donors. On the study more broadly: It was reported in a later analysis that the same platform had been used for the 120 or so validation repertoires as for the roughly 650 first-cohort repertoires.

Study results and limitations: The study recorded 150 to 200 TCR beta chains that were cytomegalovirus-associated. Cytomegalovirus status was reportedly diagnosed by the classifier with high sensitivity and specificity.

The repertoire was sequenced with immunoSEQ multiplex PCR; TCRdb's copy has only in-frame clones and lacks some. The table lists over 100,000 clones, roughly nine tenths of them singletons. V was cut by 4 bases and J by 8 bases, with 18 bases left in between. The CDR3 is made up of 14 amino acids. The germline gives CDR1 SGHTA, CDR2 FQGNSA. This sequence originates from a woman between 18 and 29 years old in good health and CMV-seronegative. The chain employs TRBV7-2 and TRBJ2-7; D remains ambiguous. Sample: PBMCs. This CDR3 reads CASSSRQVPYQQYF. Here the CDR3 DNA reads TGTGCCAGCAGCTCCCGACAAGTCCCATACCAGCAGTACTTC.